This T cell receptor (beta chain) was documented in a study of control samples from healthy donors and cancer patients. The germline V gene has CDR1 LGHNA and CDR2 YNFKEQ. The ends lost 0 bases at V and 0 bases at J; junction bases unmatched: 4. This CDR3 has 17 amino acids. The sample holds a few counts of this clone. The method was immunoSEQ multiplex PCR; TCRdb's version includes in-frame clones alone and lacks a portion of them. Of just under 150,000 clones in the sample, approximately 91% are singletons; the top ten hold 3% to 3.5%. The sequenced material came from blood. The receptor's source is a man younger than 40 in good health. This chain uses TRBV4-2 with TRBJ2-3; 9 bases line up with TRBD2. CDR3 residues: CASSQEGGGASTDTQYF. As DNA, the CDR3 is TGTGCCAGCAGCCAAGAAGGCGGGGGGGCCAGCACAGATACGCAGTATTTT.